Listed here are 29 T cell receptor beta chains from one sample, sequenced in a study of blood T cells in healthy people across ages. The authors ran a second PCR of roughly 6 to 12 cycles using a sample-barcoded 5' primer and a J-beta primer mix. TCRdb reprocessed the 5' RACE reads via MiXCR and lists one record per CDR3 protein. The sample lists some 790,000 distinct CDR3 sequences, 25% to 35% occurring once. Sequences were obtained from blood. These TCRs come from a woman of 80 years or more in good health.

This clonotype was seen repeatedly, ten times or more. DNA for the CDR3: TGTGCCAGCAGTTTTAACTCGGGGTCCACAGATACGCAGTATTTT. The encoded protein is CASSFNSGSTDTQYF. The V gene is TRBV27, the J gene TRBJ2-3; perhaps TRBD2 as D (5 bases). The CDR3 covers 15 residues. With 3 bases removed from V and 2 bases from J, the gap between germline ends came to 12 bases. Germline CDR1 MNHEY, CDR2 SMNVEV (reference sequence).

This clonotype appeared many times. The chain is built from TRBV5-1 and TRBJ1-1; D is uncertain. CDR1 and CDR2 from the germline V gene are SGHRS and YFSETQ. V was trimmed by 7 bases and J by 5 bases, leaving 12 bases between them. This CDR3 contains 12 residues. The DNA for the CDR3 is TGCGCCAGCGCCTCTTTTGAAACTGAAGCTTTCTTT. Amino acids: CASASFETEAFF.

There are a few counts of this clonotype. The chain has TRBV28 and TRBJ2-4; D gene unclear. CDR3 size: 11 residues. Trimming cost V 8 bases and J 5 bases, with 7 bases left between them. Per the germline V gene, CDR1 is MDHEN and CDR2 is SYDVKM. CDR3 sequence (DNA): TGTGCCAGCCTAACCGAAAACATTCAGTACTTC. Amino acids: CASLTENIQYF.

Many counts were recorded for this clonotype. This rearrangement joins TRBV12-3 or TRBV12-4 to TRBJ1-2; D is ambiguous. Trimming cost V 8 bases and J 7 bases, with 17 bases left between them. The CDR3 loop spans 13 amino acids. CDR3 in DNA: TGTGCCAGCCAATCCTCAGCCGAGCGTGGCTACACCTTC. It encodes CASQSSAERGYTF.

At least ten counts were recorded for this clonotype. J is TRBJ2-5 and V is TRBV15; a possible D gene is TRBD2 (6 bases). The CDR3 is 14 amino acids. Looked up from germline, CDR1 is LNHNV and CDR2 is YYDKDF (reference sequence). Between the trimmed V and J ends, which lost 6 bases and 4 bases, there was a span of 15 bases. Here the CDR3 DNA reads TGTGCCACCAGAGGGAGGAACAGGCCAGAGACCCAGTACTTC. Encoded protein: CATRGRNRPETQYF.

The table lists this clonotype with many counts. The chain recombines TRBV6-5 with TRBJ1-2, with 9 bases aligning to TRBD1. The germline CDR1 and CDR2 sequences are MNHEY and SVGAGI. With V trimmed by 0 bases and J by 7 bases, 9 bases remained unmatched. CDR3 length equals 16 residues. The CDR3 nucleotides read TGTGCCAGCAGTTACTCACCCGGGACAGGGTATGGTGGCTACACCTTC. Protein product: CASSYSPGTGYGGYTF.

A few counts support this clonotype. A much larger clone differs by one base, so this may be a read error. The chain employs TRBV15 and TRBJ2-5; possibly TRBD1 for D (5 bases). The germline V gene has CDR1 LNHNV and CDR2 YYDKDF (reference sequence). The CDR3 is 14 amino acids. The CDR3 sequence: CATSRDNRQEAQYF. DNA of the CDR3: TGTGCCACCAGCAGAGATAACAGGCAAGAGGCCCAGTACTTC.

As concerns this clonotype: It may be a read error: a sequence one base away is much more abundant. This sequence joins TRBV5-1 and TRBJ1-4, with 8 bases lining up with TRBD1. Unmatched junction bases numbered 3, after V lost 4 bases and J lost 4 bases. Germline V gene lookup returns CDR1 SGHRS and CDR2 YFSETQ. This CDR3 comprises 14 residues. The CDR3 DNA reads TGCGCCAGCAGCACGGGACAGGTTAATGAAAAACTGTTTTTT. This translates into CASSTGQVNEKLFF.

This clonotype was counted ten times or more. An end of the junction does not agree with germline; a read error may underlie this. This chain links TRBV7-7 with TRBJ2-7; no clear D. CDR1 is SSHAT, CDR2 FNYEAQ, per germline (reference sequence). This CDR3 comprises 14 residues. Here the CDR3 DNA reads TGTGCTAGCAGCTCCTCCCGAGAAAACTCCGAGCAGTACTTC. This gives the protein CASSSSRENSEQYF. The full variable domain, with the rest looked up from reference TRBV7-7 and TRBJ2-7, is GAGVSQSPRYKVTKRGQDVTLRCDPISSHATLYWYQQALGQGPEFLTYFNYEAQPDKSGLPSDRFSAERPEGSISTLTIQRTEQRDSAMYRCASSSSRENSEQYFGPGTRLTVT.

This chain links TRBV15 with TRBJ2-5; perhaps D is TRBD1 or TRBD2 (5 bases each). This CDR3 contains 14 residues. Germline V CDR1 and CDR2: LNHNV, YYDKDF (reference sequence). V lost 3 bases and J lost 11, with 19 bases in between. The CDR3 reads CATSSLGAADEQYF. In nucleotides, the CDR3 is TGTGCCACCAGCAGCCTCGGGGCAGCGGATGAGCAGTACTTC.

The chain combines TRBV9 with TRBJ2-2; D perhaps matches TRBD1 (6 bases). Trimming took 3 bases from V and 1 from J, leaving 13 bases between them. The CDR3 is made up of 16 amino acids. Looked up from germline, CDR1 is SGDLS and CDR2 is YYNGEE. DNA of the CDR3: TGTGCCAGCAGCGCTTTGACAGGTCAGAACACCGGGGAGCTGTTTTTT. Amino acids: CASSALTGQNTGELFF.

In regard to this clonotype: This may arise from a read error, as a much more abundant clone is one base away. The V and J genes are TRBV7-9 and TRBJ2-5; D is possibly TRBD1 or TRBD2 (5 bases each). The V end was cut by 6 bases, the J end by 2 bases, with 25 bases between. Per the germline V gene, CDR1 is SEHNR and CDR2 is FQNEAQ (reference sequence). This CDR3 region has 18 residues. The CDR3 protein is CASRESGLGRRWQETQYF. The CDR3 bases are TGTGCCAGCAGGGAATCAGGGTTAGGTCGGAGGTGGCAAGAGACCCAGTACTTC. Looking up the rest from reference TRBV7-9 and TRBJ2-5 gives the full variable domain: DTGVSQNPRHKITKRGQNVTFRCDPISEHNRLYWYRQTLGQGPEFLTYFQNEAQLEKSRLLSDRFSAERPKGSFSTLEIQRTEQGDSAMYLCASRESGLGRRWQETQYFGPGTRLLVL.

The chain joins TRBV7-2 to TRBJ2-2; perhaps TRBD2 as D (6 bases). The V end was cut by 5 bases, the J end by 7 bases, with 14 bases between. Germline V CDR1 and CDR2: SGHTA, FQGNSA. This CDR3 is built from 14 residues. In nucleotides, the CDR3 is TGTGCCAGCAGCGCCCGGAGGGACGGCGGGGAGCTGTTTTTT. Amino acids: CASSARRDGGELFF.

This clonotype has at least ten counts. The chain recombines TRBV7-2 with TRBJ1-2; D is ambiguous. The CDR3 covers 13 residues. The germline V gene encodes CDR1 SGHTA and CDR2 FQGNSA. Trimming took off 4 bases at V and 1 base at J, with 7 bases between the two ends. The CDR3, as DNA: TGTGCCAGCAGCTCGGGATATAACTATGGCTACACCTTC. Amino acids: CASSSGYNYGYTF.

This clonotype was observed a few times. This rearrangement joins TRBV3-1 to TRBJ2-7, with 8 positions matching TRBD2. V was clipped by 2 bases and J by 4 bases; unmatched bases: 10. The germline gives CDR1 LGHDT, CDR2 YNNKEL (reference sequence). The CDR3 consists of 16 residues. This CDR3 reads CASSQTAGTRVYEQYF. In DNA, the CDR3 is TGTGCCAGCAGCCAAACCGCTGGGACTAGGGTGTACGAGCAGTACTTC.

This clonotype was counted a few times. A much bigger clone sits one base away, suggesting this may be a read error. This CDR3 is CASSLDQGAGVGYTF. DNA for the CDR3: TGTGCCAGCAGCTTAGATCAGGGGGCGGGTGTCGGCTACACCTTC. The chain has TRBV7-2 and TRBJ1-2, with 8 bases that match TRBD1. Trimming took 1 base from V and 8 from J; bases not matched to a gene: 9. The CDR3 loop spans 15 amino acids. Germline CDR1 is SGHTA and CDR2 is FQGNSA.

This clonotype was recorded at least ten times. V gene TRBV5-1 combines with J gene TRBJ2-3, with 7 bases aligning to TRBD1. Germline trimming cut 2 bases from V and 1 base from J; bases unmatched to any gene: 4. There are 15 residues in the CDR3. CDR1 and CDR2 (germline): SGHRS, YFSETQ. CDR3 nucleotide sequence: TGCGCCAGCAGCTTTGGGGGACAGCGCACAGATACGCAGTATTTT. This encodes CASSFGGQRTDTQYF.

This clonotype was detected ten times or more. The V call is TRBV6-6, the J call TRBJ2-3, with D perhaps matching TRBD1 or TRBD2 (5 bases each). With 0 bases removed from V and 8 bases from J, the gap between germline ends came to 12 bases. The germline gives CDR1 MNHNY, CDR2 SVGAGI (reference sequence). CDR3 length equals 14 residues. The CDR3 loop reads CASSYSRDEGTQYF. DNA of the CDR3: TGTGCCAGCAGTTACTCCCGGGACGAGGGTACGCAGTATTTT.

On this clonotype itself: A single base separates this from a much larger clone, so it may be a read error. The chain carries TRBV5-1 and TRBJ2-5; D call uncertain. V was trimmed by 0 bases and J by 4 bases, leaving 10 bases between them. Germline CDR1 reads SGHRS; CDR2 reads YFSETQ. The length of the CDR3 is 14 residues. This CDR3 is CASSLVLRAETQYF. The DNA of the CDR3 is TGCGCCAGCAGCTTGGTGTTGCGTGCAGAGACCCAGTACTTC.

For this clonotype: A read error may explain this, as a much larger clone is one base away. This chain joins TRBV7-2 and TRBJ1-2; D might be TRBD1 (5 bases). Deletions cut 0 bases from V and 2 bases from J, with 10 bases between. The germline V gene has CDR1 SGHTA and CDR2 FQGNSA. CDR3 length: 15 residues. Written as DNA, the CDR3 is TGTGCCAGCAGCTTAGCCCAGGGACGGAACTATGGCTACACCTTC. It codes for CASSLAQGRNYGYTF.

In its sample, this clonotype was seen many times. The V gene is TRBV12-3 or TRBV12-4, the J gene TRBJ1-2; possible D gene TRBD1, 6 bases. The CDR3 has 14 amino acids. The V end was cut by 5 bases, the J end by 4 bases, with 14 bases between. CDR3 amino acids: CASSPETGRYGYTF. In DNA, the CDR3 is TGTGCCAGCAGTCCAGAGACAGGCCGCTATGGCTACACCTTC.

CDR3 DNA sequence: TGTGCCAGCAGCTTGGCCGGGGACTGGTACGAGCAGTACTTC. Translating gives CASSLAGDWYEQYF. V and J are TRBV5-5 and TRBJ2-7; TRBD2 might be the D (6 bases). The CDR3 is made up of 14 amino acids. With 0 bases removed from V and 4 bases from J, the gap between germline ends came to 11 bases. CDR1 and CDR2 from the germline V gene are SGHKS and YYEKEE (reference sequence).

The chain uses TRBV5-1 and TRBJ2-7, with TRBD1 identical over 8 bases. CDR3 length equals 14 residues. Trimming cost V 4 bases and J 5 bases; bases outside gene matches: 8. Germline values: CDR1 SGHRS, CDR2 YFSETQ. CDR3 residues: CASSRTGQGNEQYF. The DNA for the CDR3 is TGCGCCAGCAGCAGAACAGGACAGGGTAACGAGCAGTACTTC.

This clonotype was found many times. The CDR3 sequence: CSATKDGYNEQFF. The DNA for the CDR3 is TGCAGTGCTACTAAGGACGGATACAATGAGCAGTTCTTC. V usage is TRBV20-1 and J usage is TRBJ2-1, with D unclear. The CDR3 is 13 amino acids. Germline CDR1 reads DFQATT; CDR2 reads SNEGSKA (reference sequence). With 4 bases removed from V and 4 bases from J, the gap between germline ends came to 11 bases.

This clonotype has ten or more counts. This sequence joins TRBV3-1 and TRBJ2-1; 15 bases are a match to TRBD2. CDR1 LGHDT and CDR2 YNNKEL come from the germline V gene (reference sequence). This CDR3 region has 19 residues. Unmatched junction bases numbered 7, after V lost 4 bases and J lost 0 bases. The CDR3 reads CASSPGTSGGSSSYNEQFF. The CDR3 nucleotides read TGTGCCAGCAGCCCTGGGACTAGCGGGGGGTCGAGCTCCTACAATGAGCAGTTCTTC.

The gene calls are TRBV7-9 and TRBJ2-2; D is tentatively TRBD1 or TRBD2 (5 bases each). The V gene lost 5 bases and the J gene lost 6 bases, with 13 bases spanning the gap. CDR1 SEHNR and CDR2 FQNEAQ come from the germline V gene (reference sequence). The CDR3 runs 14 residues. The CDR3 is CASSLPGTAGELFF. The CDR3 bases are TGTGCCAGCAGCCTCCCCGGGACGGCCGGGGAGCTGTTTTTT.

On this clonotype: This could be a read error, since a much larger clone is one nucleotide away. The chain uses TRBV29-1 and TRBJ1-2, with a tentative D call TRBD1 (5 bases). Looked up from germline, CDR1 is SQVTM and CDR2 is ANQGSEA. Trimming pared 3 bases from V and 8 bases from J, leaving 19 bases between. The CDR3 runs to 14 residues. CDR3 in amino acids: CSVDSGGNGKGYTF. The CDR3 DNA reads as TGCAGCGTTGACTCCGGGGGTAATGGGAAGGGCTACACCTTC.

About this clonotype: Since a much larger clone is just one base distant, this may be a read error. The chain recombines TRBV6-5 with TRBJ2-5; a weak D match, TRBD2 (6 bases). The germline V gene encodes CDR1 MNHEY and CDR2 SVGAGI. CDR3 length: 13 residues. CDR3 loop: CASRGGKQEAQYF. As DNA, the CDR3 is TGTGCCAGCAGGGGGGGAAAACAAGAGGCCCAGTACTTC.

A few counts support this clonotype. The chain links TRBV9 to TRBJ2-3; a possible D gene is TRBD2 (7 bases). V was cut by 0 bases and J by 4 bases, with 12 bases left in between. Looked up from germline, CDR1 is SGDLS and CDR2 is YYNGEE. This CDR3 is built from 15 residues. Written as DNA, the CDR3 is TGTGCCAGCAGCGTAGCGGGGAGGGGGGCAGATACGCAGTATTTT. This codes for CASSVAGRGADTQYF. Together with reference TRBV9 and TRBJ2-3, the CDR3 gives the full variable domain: DSGVTQTPKHLITATGQRVTLRCSPRSGDLSVYWYQQSLDQGLQFLIQYYNGEERAKGNILERFSAQQFPDLHSELNLSSLELGDSALYFCASSVAGRGADTQYFGPGTRLTVL.